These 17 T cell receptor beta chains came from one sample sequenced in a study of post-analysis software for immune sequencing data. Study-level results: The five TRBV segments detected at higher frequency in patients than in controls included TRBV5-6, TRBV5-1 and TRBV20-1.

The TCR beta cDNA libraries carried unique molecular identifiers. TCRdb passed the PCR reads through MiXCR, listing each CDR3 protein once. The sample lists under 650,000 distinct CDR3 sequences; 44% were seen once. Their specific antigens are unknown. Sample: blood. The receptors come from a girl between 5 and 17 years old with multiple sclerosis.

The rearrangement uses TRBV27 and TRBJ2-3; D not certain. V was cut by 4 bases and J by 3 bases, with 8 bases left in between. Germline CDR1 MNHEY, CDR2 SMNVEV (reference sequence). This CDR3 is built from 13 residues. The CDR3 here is CASSSPLTDTQYF. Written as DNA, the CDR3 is TGTGCCAGCAGTTCCCCCTTGACAGATACGCAGTATTTT.

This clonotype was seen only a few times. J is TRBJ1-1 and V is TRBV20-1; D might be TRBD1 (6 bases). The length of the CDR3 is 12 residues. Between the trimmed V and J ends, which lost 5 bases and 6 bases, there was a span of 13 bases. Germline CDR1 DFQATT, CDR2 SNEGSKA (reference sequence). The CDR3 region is CSAWEGGAEAFF. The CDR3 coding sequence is TGCAGTGCTTGGGAGGGGGGGGCTGAAGCTTTCTTT.

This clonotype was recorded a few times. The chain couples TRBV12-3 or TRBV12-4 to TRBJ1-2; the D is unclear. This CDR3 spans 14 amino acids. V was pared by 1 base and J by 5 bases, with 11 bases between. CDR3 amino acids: CASSLGVQPYGYTF. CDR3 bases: TGTGCCAGCAGTTTAGGTGTTCAACCATATGGCTACACCTTC.

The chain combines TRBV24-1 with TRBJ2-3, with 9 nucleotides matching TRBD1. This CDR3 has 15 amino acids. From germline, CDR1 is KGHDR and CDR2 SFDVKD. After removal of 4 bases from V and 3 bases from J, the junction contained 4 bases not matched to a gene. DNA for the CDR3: TGTGCCACCAGTGAGAACAGGGGGCAAACAGATACGCAGTATTTT. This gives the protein CATSENRGQTDTQYF.

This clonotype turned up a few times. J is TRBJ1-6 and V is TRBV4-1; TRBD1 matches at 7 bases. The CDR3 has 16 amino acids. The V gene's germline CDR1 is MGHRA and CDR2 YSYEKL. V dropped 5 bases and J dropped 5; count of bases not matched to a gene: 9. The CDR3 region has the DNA TGCGCCAGCAGCTTATCCCCGGGACAGCATAATTCACCCCTCCACTTT. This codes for CASSLSPGQHNSPLHF.

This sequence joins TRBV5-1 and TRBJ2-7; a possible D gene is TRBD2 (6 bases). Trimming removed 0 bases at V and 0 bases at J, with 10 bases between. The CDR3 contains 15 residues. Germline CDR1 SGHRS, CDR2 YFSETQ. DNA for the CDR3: TGCGCCAGCAGCTTGGCCGCGGGGAGCTCCTACGAGCAGTACTTC. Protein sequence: CASSLAAGSSYEQYF. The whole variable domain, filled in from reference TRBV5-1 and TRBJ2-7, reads KAGVTQTPRYLIKTRGQQVTLSCSPISGHRSVSWYQQTPGQGLQFLFEYFSETQRNKGNFPGRFSGRQFSNSRSEMNVSTLELGDSALYLCASSLAAGSSYEQYFGPGTRLTVT.

The CDR3 reads CASSQPKMGGGYEQYF. CDR3 nucleotide sequence: TGTGCCAGCAGCCAACCAAAGATGGGGGGGGGCTACGAGCAGTACTTC. This chain uses TRBV4-2 with TRBJ2-7; 7 bases are a match to TRBD2. Trimming took 2 bases from V and 3 from J; bases not matched to a gene: 10. Germline V gives CDR1 LGHNA, CDR2 YNFKEQ. The CDR3 is 16 residues long.

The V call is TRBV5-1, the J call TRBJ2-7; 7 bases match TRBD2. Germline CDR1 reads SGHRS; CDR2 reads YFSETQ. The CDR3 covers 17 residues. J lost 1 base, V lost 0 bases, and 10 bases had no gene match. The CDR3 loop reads CASSLAGWRGKSYEQYF. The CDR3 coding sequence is TGCGCCAGCAGCTTGGCCGGGTGGCGGGGGAAATCCTACGAGCAGTACTTC.

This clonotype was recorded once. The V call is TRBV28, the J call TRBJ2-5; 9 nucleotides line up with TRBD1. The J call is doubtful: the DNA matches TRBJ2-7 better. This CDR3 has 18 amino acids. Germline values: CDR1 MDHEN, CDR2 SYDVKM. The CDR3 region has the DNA TGTGCCAGCAGTTTAAGGCGGGTAGTTGGGACAGGGCTTTACGAGCAGTACTTC. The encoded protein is CASSLRRVVGTGLYEQYF.

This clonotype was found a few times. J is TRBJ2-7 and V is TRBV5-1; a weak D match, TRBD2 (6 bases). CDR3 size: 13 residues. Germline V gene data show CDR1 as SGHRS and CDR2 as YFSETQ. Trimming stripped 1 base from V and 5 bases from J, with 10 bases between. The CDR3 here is CASSLWGVDEQYF. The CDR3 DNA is TGCGCCAGCAGCTTGTGGGGGGTCGACGAGCAGTACTTC.

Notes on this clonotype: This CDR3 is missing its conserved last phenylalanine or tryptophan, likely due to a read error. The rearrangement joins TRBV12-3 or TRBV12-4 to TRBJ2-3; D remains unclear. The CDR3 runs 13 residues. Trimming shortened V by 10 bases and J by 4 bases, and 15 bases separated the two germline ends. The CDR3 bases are TGTGCCATCAGGCCACCGATCGCAGATACGCAGTATTGT. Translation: CAIRPPIADTQYC.

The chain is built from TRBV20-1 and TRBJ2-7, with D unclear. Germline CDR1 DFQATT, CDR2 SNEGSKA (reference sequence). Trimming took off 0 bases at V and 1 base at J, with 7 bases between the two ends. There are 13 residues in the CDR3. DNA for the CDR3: TGCAGTGCTAGAGATCATGGATCCTACGAGCAGTACTTC. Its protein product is CSARDHGSYEQYF.

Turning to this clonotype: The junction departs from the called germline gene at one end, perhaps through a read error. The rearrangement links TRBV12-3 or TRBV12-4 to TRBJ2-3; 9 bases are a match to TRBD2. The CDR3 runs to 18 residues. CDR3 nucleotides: TGTGCCAGCAGTCTGAGCGGGAGGCAACTTTCTAGCACAGATGCGCAGTATTTT. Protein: CASSLSGRQLSSTDAQYF.

This chain's CDR3 is CSVGGREQFF. The CDR3 bases are TGCAGCGTTGGGGGAAGGGAGCAGTTCTTC. The rearrangement links TRBV29-1 to TRBJ2-1; D gene unclear. V lost 4 bases to trimming and J lost 10 bases, with 8 bases between them. The germline CDR1 and CDR2 sequences are SQVTM and ANQGSEA. The CDR3 consists of 10 residues.

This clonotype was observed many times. CDR3 region: CASSLAGVTDTQYF. The CDR3 DNA sequence: TGTGCCAGCAGCTTAGCAGGAGTCACAGATACGCAGTATTTT. The rearrangement uses TRBV7-2 and TRBJ2-3; D is ambiguous. The CDR3 is 14 amino acids. Deletions cut 0 bases from V and 2 bases from J, with 6 bases between. CDR1 SGHTA and CDR2 FQGNSA come from the germline V gene.

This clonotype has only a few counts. CDR3 nucleotide sequence: TGCACCCCCAGGGAGTCCTACGAGCAGTACTTC. This encodes CTPRESYEQYF. This chain joins TRBV29-1 and TRBJ2-7; either TRBD1 or TRBD2 may fit D (5 bases each). CDR1 and CDR2 (germline): SQVTM, ANQGSEA. The CDR3 sequence is 11 residues long.

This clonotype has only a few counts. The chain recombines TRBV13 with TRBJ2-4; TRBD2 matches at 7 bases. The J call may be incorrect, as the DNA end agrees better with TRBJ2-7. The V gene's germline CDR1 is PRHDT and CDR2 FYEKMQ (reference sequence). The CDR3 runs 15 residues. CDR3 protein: CASSSNGGRNGEQYF. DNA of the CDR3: TGTGCCAGCAGCTCAAACGGCGGGAGAAACGGCGAGCAGTACTTC.